This TCR beta chain is from a study of T cells in Graves' hyperthyroidism and ophthalmopathy. Notes on this clonotype: Its target is not known.

CDR1 and CDR2 (germline): ENHRY, SYGVKD. The CDR3 contains 16 residues. The junction had 5 bases not matched to a gene; V was cut back by 6 bases and J by 3 bases. Amplified TCR beta CDR3 regions derived from RNA transcripts. The TCR CDR3 was amplified in a first-round RT-PCR using the HTBI primer set. TCRdb used MiXCR to reprocess the multiplex PCR reads, holding one entry per CDR3 protein. The sample has more than 550,000 distinct CDR3 sequences; about 18% are singletons. Diagnoses were made from clinical symptoms, serum measures (thyroxine and TRAb), thyroid ultrasound and orbital computed tomography. Findings and limits, study-wide: Patients with ophthalmopathy were separated from those with stable hyperthyroidism by a 13 V-J model.

The sample was blood. V gene TRBV10-3 combines with J gene TRBJ2-3, with TRBD2 matching over 14 bases. The receptor comes from a man in his fifties with Graves' hyperthyroidism. CDR3 nucleotide sequence: TGTGCCATCAGACCGGGACTAGCGGGAGAAACAGATACGCAGTATTTT. This encodes CAIRPGLAGETDTQYF.